These 17 T cell receptor beta chains share one sample of origin, sequenced in a study of glioma-infiltrating T cells. TCR alpha and beta CDR3 regions were amplified from RNA using iRepertoire nested multiplex PCR. TCRdb reanalysed the multiplex PCR reads using MiXCR and keeps one entry per CDR3 protein. This repertoire shows 300,000 to 400,000 distinct CDR3 sequences, around 38% found once; its top ten account for around 12%. Source material: glioma tissue, nonneoplastic brain tissue, or PBMCs (not recorded which). The receptors here all came from a human donor with low-grade glioma or glioblastoma, undergoing nonglioma brain surgery, or in good health (not recorded which).

This chain joins TRBV27 and TRBJ2-6; TRBD2 matches at 7 bases. V shed 2 bases and J 2 bases; nucleotides not matched to a gene: 3. Germline-derived CDR1 and CDR2 are MNHEY and SMNVEV (reference sequence). The CDR3 covers 16 residues. This CDR3 is CASSLGGGAGANVLTF. The CDR3 bases are TGTGCCAGCAGTTTAGGGGGGGGGGCTGGGGCCAACGTCCTGACTTTC.

This chain connects TRBV18 to TRBJ1-6, with a tentative D call TRBD1 (6 bases). Germline V gene data show CDR1 as KGHSH and CDR2 as LQKENI. The CDR3 is made up of 14 amino acids. V shed 3 bases and J shed 14 bases, with 17 bases lying between them. This CDR3 is CASSPDRYIRSLHF. In nucleotides, the CDR3 is TGTGCCAGCTCACCGGACAGATATATTCGGTCCCTCCACTTT.

This clonotype was seen just once. The conserved final phenylalanine or tryptophan is absent from the CDR3, which likely points to a read error. The rearrangement joins TRBV4-2 to TRBJ1-1; 7 bases line up with TRBD1. Germline V gene data show CDR1 as LGHNA and CDR2 as YNFKEQ. The CDR3 runs 17 residues. Trimming removed 3 bases from V and 1 base from J; junction bases left unmatched: 11. The chain's CDR3 is CASSQGGDSKGNTEAFC. The CDR3 DNA reads TGTGCCAGCAGCCAGGGGGGGGACAGCAAGGGGAACACTGAAGCTTTCTGT.

The chain couples TRBV14 to TRBJ2-3; D is perhaps TRBD2 (5 bases). Looked up from germline, CDR1 is SGHDN and CDR2 is FVKESK. Between the trimmed V and J ends, which lost 0 bases and 8 bases, there was a span of 18 bases. This CDR3 comprises 16 residues. The CDR3 DNA reads TGTGCCAGCAGCCAAGATGATCAGTGGGAGTTAGCTACGCAGTATTTT. This gives the protein CASSQDDQWELATQYF.

The chain carries TRBV6-1 and TRBJ1-5; the D gene is possibly TRBD1 (5 bases). With 5 bases removed from V and 4 bases from J, the gap between germline ends came to 15 bases. The germline CDR1 and CDR2 sequences are MNHNS and SASEGT. This CDR3 is 15 amino acids long. CDR3 amino acids: CASSPLEGSNQPQHF. In DNA, the CDR3 is TGTGCCAGCAGTCCCCTCGAGGGGAGTAATCAGCCCCAGCATTTT.

This clonotype qualifies as medium-sized. The rearrangement uses TRBV4-3 and TRBJ2-7; 9 nucleotides agree with TRBD1. V lost 4 bases and J lost 2; bases outside the gene matches: 12. CDR3 length equals 17 residues. Per the germline V gene, CDR1 is LGHNA and CDR2 is YSLEER. DNA of the CDR3: TGCGCCAGCAGCCTTTTCGGCGGGGACAGGGCTACCTACGAGCAGTACTTC. As protein: CASSLFGGDRATYEQYF.

This clonotype appeared many times. The chain joins TRBV7-2 to TRBJ1-1; tentative D call: TRBD1 (6 bases). V lost 8 bases and J lost 5, with 12 bases in between. CDR1 and CDR2 (germline): SGHTA, FQGNSA. This CDR3 region has 12 residues. CDR3 sequence (DNA): TGTGCCAGCGGGGGCGCGGCTACTGAAGCTTTCTTT. It specifies CASGGAATEAFF. The full variable domain, with the rest looked up from reference TRBV7-2 and TRBJ1-1, is GAGVSQSPSNKVTEKGKDVELRCDPISGHTALYWYRQSLGQGLEFLIYFQGNSAPDKSGLPSDRFSAERTGGSVSTLTIQRTQQEDSAVYLCASGGAATEAFFGQGTRLTVV.

V is TRBV11-2 and J is TRBJ2-7; no clear D gene. The CDR3 loop spans 14 amino acids. Germline CDR1 reads SGHAT; CDR2 reads FQNNGV. Trimming stripped 3 bases from V and 2 bases from J, with 11 bases between. CDR3 sequence reads: CASSFAESPYEQYF. The DNA of the CDR3 is TGTGCCAGCAGCTTTGCAGAGAGCCCCTACGAGCAGTACTTC.

This clonotype was observed a handful of times. This rearrangement joins TRBV15 to TRBJ2-2; 9 positions agree with TRBD1. Germline V CDR1 and CDR2: LNHNV, YYDKDF (reference sequence). The CDR3 length is 14 residues. V was clipped by 5 bases and J by 7 bases; unmatched bases: 5. DNA of the CDR3: TGTGCCACCAGCGATGGGACAGGGCACGGGGAGCTGTTTTTT. It is translated as CATSDGTGHGELFF.

On this clonotype: Being one base from a much bigger clone, this may be a read error. The rearrangement links TRBV4-2 to TRBJ1-1; no firm D call. The V gene lost 4 bases and the J gene lost 0 bases, with 9 bases spanning the gap. Germline loops: CDR1 LGHNA, CDR2 YNFKEQ. This CDR3 is 14 amino acids long. CDR3 nucleotides: TGTGCCAGCAGCCCACTACAGATGAACACTGAAGCTTTCTTT. Its protein product is CASSPLQMNTEAFF.

The gene calls are TRBV28 and TRBJ2-1; TRBD2 matches at 7 bases. V was pared by 6 bases and J by 0 bases, with 5 bases of the junction left unmatched. The CDR3 length is 15 residues. In germline, CDR1 is MDHEN, CDR2 SYDVKM. CDR3: CASSPSGFSYNEQFF. CDR3 nucleotide sequence: TGTGCCAGCAGCCCTAGCGGTTTCTCCTACAATGAGCAGTTCTTC.

This clonotype was seen repeatedly, ten times or more. The chain is built from TRBV15 and TRBJ1-2; 7 bases match TRBD1. The CDR3 contains 13 residues. Germline CDR1 and CDR2: LNHNV and YYDKDF (reference sequence). V was pared by 9 bases and J by 3 bases, with 7 bases of the junction left unmatched. This chain's CDR3 is CATTRGRYYGYTF. CDR3 in DNA: TGTGCCACTACAAGGGGGCGTTACTATGGCTACACCTTC.

The chain links TRBV11-2 to TRBJ1-2; D is ambiguous. Deletions cut 5 bases from V and 7 bases from J, with 20 bases between. CDR3 length: 15 amino acids. Germline V gives CDR1 SGHAT, CDR2 FQNNGV. The CDR3 protein is CASSLPDGVAGGYTF. The CDR3, as DNA: TGTGCCAGCAGCCTACCCGATGGGGTGGCAGGTGGCTACACCTTC.

This clonotype has only a few counts. V is TRBV7-2 and J is TRBJ2-7, with 9 nucleotides matching TRBD1. Losses at the gene ends were 8 bases for V and 2 bases for J; bases not matched to a gene: 4. Germline V gene data show CDR1 as SGHTA and CDR2 as FQGNSA. The CDR3 consists of 13 residues. The CDR3 DNA reads TGTGCCAGCGGAAGGGACAGGGCCTACGAGCAGTACTTC. Translation: CASGRDRAYEQYF.

Only a few counts were recorded for this clonotype. V gene TRBV6-1 combines with J gene TRBJ1-1, with D possibly being TRBD1 (6 bases). Trimming removed 8 bases from V and 1 base from J, with 20 bases in between. Germline V gene data show CDR1 as MNHNS and CDR2 as SASEGT. The CDR3 totals 16 residues. DNA for the CDR3: TGTGCCAGCGGTCTCCGGGACATCGATCGGAACACTGAAGCTTTCTTT. Its protein product is CASGLRDIDRNTEAFF.

The V gene is TRBV28, the J gene TRBJ2-7, with 8 bases fitting TRBD1. From germline, CDR1 is MDHEN and CDR2 SYDVKM. V was pared by 8 bases and J by 3 bases, with 9 bases of the junction left unmatched. The CDR3 covers 14 residues. This chain's CDR3 is CASRHRGSFYEQYF. Here the CDR3 DNA reads TGTGCCAGCCGTCACAGGGGGTCCTTCTACGAGCAGTACTTC.

This clonotype was counted ten times or more. The rearrangement uses TRBV27 and TRBJ2-7; 8 nucleotides agree with TRBD1. The CDR3 covers 13 residues. Germline CDR1 and CDR2: MNHEY and SMNVEV (reference sequence). With V trimmed by 8 bases and J by 6 bases, 9 bases remained unmatched. The CDR3 DNA reads TGTGCCAGCGGCCGGACAGGGTTTTCCGAGCAGTACTTC. Translated, it gives CASGRTGFSEQYF.